This T cell receptor beta chain was sequenced for a study of blood T cells in healthy people across ages. Study-level results: Long-lived donors had more naive CD4+ cells and higher diversity than aged donors. Per-million-T-cell TCR beta diversity fell roughly linearly with age.

Next came a second PCR, run for about 6 to 12 cycles, which used a sample-barcoded 5' primer along with a J-beta primer mix. TCRdb called the 5' RACE reads again in MiXCR, with one record for every CDR3 protein. The profile shows 650,000 or so distinct CDR3 sequences, roughly half of them singletons. As regards this clonotype: The antigen remains undetermined.

Between the trimmed V and J ends, which lost 1 base and 2 bases, there was a span of 8 bases. Germline CDR1 reads MGHDK; CDR2 reads SYGVNS. The CDR3 extends over 14 amino acids. Researchers collected about 9.7 milliliters of peripheral blood from every single donor. The gene calls are TRBV25-1 and TRBJ2-5; unclear D gene. The sequence derives from a woman older than 75 in good health. The sequencing sample was made of blood. The CDR3 loop reads CASSELAVQETQYF. The CDR3 nucleotides read TGTGCCAGCAGTGAATTGGCCGTACAAGAGACCCAGTACTTC. The entire variable domain, with the rest obtained from reference TRBV25-1 and TRBJ2-5, is as follows: EADIYQTPRYLVIGTGKKITLECSQTMGHDKMYWYQQDPGMELHLIHYSYGVNSTEKGDLSSESTVSRIRTEHFPLTLESARPSHTSQYLCASSELAVQETQYFGPGTRLLVL.